One T cell receptor (beta chain) is described in this entry. The antigen remains unidentified. PCR was performed using 60 Vbeta and 13 Jbeta primers. Clones were sequenced by immunoSEQ multiplex PCR, and TCRdb holds only the in-frame ones, with some missing. Of 97,000 or so clones in the sample, roughly 81% were seen once. This specimen belongs to a study of cytomegalovirus exposure and HLA in healthy donors. The wider study: Earlier work reported 117 million unique TCR beta sequences from some 180 million T cells.

Those who donated were healthy bone marrow donors. Study-wide results and caveats: Researchers had no immune exposure information except CMV serostatus available. Fewer than 20,000 TCR beta sequences were associated with HLA alleles at 0.05 false discovery rate in a later analysis.

Sample: PBMCs. The receptor's source is a man aged 35-49 years in good health and CMV-seronegative.

The CDR3 region is CASSLSYGNEAFF. CDR3 in DNA: TGTGCCAGCAGTTTATCGTACGGGAATGAAGCTTTCTTT. The chain carries TRBV27 and TRBJ1-1; D not certain. Per germline, CDR1 MNHEY and CDR2 SMNVEV (reference sequence). The CDR3 length is 13 residues. V was trimmed by 0 bases and J by 7 bases, leaving 9 bases between them.